The 20 T cell receptor beta chains given below trace back to one sample, sequenced in a study of T-cell memory formation after mild COVID-19. Via MiXCR, TCRdb re-called the 5' RACE reads, giving one row per CDR3 protein. The table shows over 500,000 distinct CDR3 sequences, with about 18% occurring only once. The material sequenced was PBMCs or a T cell subset sorted from them (not recorded which). Every receptor here comes from an adult woman who had mild COVID-19 (a few samples of this study predate the infection). Cell type and time point are not known.

For the CDR3, the DNA is TGTGCCAGCAGAATATTCGCCGGGACTAGCGCCTACAATGAGCAGTTCTTC. It translates to CASRIFAGTSAYNEQFF. The chain has TRBV6-5 and TRBJ2-1; 10 nucleotides line up with TRBD2. The CDR3 extends over 17 amino acids. Trimming removed 6 bases from V and 2 bases from J; junction bases left unmatched: 10. The V gene's germline CDR1 is MNHEY and CDR2 SVGAGI.

The chain recombines TRBV19 with TRBJ2-3; D remains unclear. Germline CDR1 is LNHDA and CDR2 is SQIVND (reference sequence). The length of the CDR3 is 14 residues. V lost 9 bases to trimming and J lost 6 bases, with 19 bases between them. In DNA, the CDR3 is TGTGCCAGCGCAGGCGGCTATTTGGGGGATACGCAGTATTTT. It translates to CASAGGYLGDTQYF.

The chain has TRBV24-1 and TRBJ2-7, with D tentatively TRBD2 (5 bases). Trimming took 9 bases from V and 3 from J, leaving 23 bases between them. The germline V gene has CDR1 KGHDR and CDR2 SFDVKD. The CDR3 totals 16 residues. The CDR3 DNA follows: TGTGCCACCGAAGGTCAGGCCCTCGGAGGTAGCTACGAGCAGTACTTC. Its translation is CATEGQALGGSYEQYF.

The CDR3: CASSLSGMNEQYF. DNA for the CDR3: TGTGCCAGCAGCCTCAGCGGGATGAACGAGCAGTACTTC. V is TRBV7-3 and J is TRBJ2-7; 7 bases are shared with TRBD2. The CDR3 consists of 13 residues. Germline lookup yields CDR1 SGHTA and CDR2 FQGTGA. J gave up 5 bases and V 5 bases, and 6 bases lay outside the gene matches.

There are a few counts of this clonotype. The CDR3 nucleotides are TGTGCCAGCCAAAAGGCAAGAAACTACGAGCAGTACTTC. Its translation: CASQKARNYEQYF. J is TRBJ2-7 and V is TRBV6-5, with D unresolved. The CDR3 runs to 13 residues. Germline CDR1 is MNHEY and CDR2 is SVGAGI. V was shortened by 8 bases and J by 3 bases, with 14 bases between the two germline ends.

This clonotype has a handful of counts. The rearrangement uses TRBV6-5 and TRBJ2-2; 7 bases line up with TRBD2. The CDR3 spans 18 residues. Per germline, CDR1 MNHEY and CDR2 SVGAGI. V shed 5 bases and J 0 bases; nucleotides not matched to a gene: 12. Here the CDR3 reads CASSRRVPLAANTGELFF. In DNA, the CDR3 is TGTGCCAGCAGTCGAAGGGTTCCTCTAGCGGCGAACACCGGGGAGCTGTTTTTT.

This clonotype was picked up a small number of times. The V gene is TRBV20-1, the J gene TRBJ1-5; 8 bases line up with TRBD1. Germline V gene lookup returns CDR1 DFQATT and CDR2 SNEGSKA (reference sequence). The CDR3 runs 17 residues. Trimming took 3 bases from V and 4 from J; bases not matched to a gene: 14. Here the CDR3 DNA reads TGCAGTGCTAGGGCCGATTACAGGGGGGTTAAGAATCAGCCCCAGCATTTT. This encodes CSARADYRGVKNQPQHF.

This clonotype has more than one count but fewer than ten. V and J are TRBV3-1 and TRBJ2-2; weak D call: TRBD2 (5 bases). The germline V gene encodes CDR1 LGHDT and CDR2 YNNKEL (reference sequence). V lost 4 bases and J 0 bases, leaving 12 bases between the germline ends. CDR3 length: 16 residues. The CDR3 nucleotides are TGTGCCAGCAGCCCCTGGAGGCCCGCGAACACCGGGGAGCTGTTTTTT. As protein: CASSPWRPANTGELFF.

The chain combines TRBV5-1 with TRBJ1-2; D is perhaps TRBD1 (5 bases). The germline CDR1 and CDR2 sequences are SGHRS and YFSETQ. This CDR3 comprises 13 residues. The V and J ends lost 4 bases and 8 bases respectively, with 15 bases between them. CDR3 nucleotide sequence: TGCGCCAGCAGCACCTCAGTGGGGGAAGGCTACACCTTC. Translation gives CASSTSVGEGYTF.

This clonotype was detected ten times or more. The chain carries TRBV27 and TRBJ2-2; no firm D call. Per germline, CDR1 MNHEY and CDR2 SMNVEV (reference sequence). V lost 5 bases to trimming and J lost 4 bases, with 5 bases between them. The CDR3 loop spans 12 amino acids. The CDR3 protein is CASSHFTGELFF. Written as DNA, the CDR3 is TGTGCCAGCAGTCACTTCACCGGGGAGCTGTTTTTT.

The V and J genes are TRBV18 and TRBJ1-1; 11 bases map to TRBD1. This CDR3 contains 16 residues. Trimming took 4 bases from V and 4 from J; bases not matched to a gene: 8. Looked up from germline, CDR1 is KGHSH and CDR2 is LQKENI. The CDR3 sequence is CASSQGQGVRVTEAFF. CDR3 sequence (DNA): TGTGCCAGCTCACAGGGACAGGGGGTGAGAGTCACTGAAGCTTTCTTT. The full variable domain, in which reference TRBV18 and TRBJ1-1 provide the parts outside the CDR3, is NAGVMQNPRHLVRRRGQEARLRCSPMKGHSHVYWYRQLPEEGLKFMVYLQKENIIDESGMPKERFSAEFPKEGPSILRIQQVVRGDSAAYFCASSQGQGVRVTEAFFGQGTRLTVV.

This clonotype occurred a few times. J is TRBJ1-2 and V is TRBV20-1, with D possibly TRBD1 on 6 matching bases. Per the germline V gene, CDR1 is DFQATT and CDR2 is SNEGSKA (reference sequence). The germline V and J ends were trimmed by 6 bases and 7 bases, with 12 bases remaining between them. The CDR3 extends over 11 amino acids. Here the CDR3 DNA reads TGCAGTGCGGGGCGAGGGGGTGGCTACACCTTC. Protein sequence: CSAGRGGGYTF.

The chain joins TRBV2 to TRBJ1-4, with a possible D match to TRBD1 (6 bases). The CDR3 has 16 residues. Germline V gene data show CDR1 as SNHLY and CDR2 as FYNNEI. The germline V and J ends were trimmed by 7 bases and 8 bases, with 23 bases remaining between them. CDR3 nucleotides: TGTGCCAGCAAGGGGGTTCCGGGTCCTAGAGTGGAAAAACTGTTTTTT. It codes for CASKGVPGPRVEKLFF.

This clonotype has just a few counts. The chain carries TRBV24-1 and TRBJ2-1; no clear D. This CDR3 is 13 amino acids long. The germline gives CDR1 KGHDR, CDR2 SFDVKD. Trimming took off 0 bases at V and 9 bases at J, with 8 bases between the two ends. The CDR3 region has the DNA TGTGCCACCAGTGATTTGTTCGGTCGTGAGCAGTTCTTC. It codes for CATSDLFGREQFF.

This clonotype was counted ten times or more. The rearrangement links TRBV4-2 to TRBJ2-2; 10 nucleotides line up with TRBD2. From germline, CDR1 is LGHNA and CDR2 YNFKEQ. The CDR3 spans 15 residues. V was pared by 4 bases and J by 4 bases, with 3 bases of the junction left unmatched. The CDR3 loop is CASSPGLAPTGELFF. The CDR3 nucleotides are TGTGCCAGCAGCCCGGGACTAGCGCCCACCGGGGAGCTGTTTTTT.

This chain joins TRBV5-1 and TRBJ1-5; 10 bases are shared with TRBD1. The CDR3 is made up of 15 amino acids. The V gene's germline CDR1 is SGHRS and CDR2 YFSETQ. V shed 5 bases and J 6 bases; nucleotides not matched to a gene: 8. CDR3 in amino acids: CASSSGTGEGQPQHF. CDR3 sequence (DNA): TGCGCCAGCAGTTCCGGGACAGGGGAAGGTCAGCCCCAGCATTTT.

This clonotype was found a few times. This chain joins TRBV7-8 and TRBJ2-7, with D perhaps matching TRBD1 or TRBD2 (6 bases each). Trimming took 5 bases from V and 6 from J, leaving 17 bases between them. Germline V gene lookup returns CDR1 SGHVS and CDR2 FQNEAQ. The CDR3 is made up of 14 amino acids. The CDR3, as DNA: TGTGCCAGCAGCGTGGGGGGCCAGGGAGGCGAGCAGTACTTC. Protein: CASSVGGQGGEQYF.

Written as DNA, the CDR3 is TGTGCCAGCAGCAAAAGTCCATCCTACGAGCAGTACTTC. Translated, it gives CASSKSPSYEQYF. The V call is TRBV7-9, the J call TRBJ2-7; D gene unclear. The CDR3 loop spans 13 amino acids. CDR1 is SEHNR and CDR2 is FQNEAQ in the germline V gene (reference sequence). The V gene lost 5 bases and the J gene lost 1 base, with 9 bases spanning the gap.

This chain links TRBV14 with TRBJ1-2; TRBD1 might be the D (6 bases). V was pared by 4 bases and J by 2 bases, with 17 bases between. The CDR3 sequence is 16 residues long. Germline lookup yields CDR1 SGHDN and CDR2 FVKESK. The CDR3 spells CASSRGEGQRNYGYTF. The DNA for the CDR3 is TGTGCCAGCAGCCGGGGGGAAGGACAGCGGAACTATGGCTACACCTTC.

This clonotype has just a few counts. The J gene is TRBJ1-5, the V gene TRBV6-6; no reliable D call. Trimming shortened V by 6 bases and J by 9 bases, and 18 bases separated the two germline ends. This CDR3 spans 14 amino acids. CDR1 MNHNY and CDR2 SVGAGI come from the germline V gene (reference sequence). The CDR3 nucleotides are TGTGCCAGCAGCCCAAATGCCGCTAGAGGGCCCCAGCATTTT. This sequence encodes CASSPNAARGPQHF.